A selection of T cell receptor beta chains follows, all from one sample in a study of control samples from healthy donors and cancer patients. Sequenced by immunoSEQ multiplex PCR; TCRdb stores in-frame clones only, minus some. The data contain 65,000 to 95,000 clones, 89% of them singletons. Sequencing was performed on blood. These receptors came from a man aged 45-65 years in good health. Each CDR3 is given with its conserved first and last residue. Each record gives: clone size, D gene, J gene, V gene, CDR3 DNA, CDR3 protein. A D gene is named only where the DNA matches it firmly. Only some rows state a clone size, as once, few, many or a class for expanded clones.

clone size: -
D gene: -
J gene: TRBJ2-7
V gene: TRBV9
CDR3 DNA: TGTGCCAGCAGCGTAGCTGGGGGAGCTCAATACGAGCAGTACTTC
CDR3 protein: CASSVAGGAQYEQYF

clone size: -
D gene: TRBD2
J gene: TRBJ2-2
V gene: TRBV7-3
CDR3 DNA: TGTGCCAGCAGACCAAGCGGGGGGTTGTATACCGGGGAGCTGTTTTTT
CDR3 protein: CASRPSGGLYTGELFF

clone size: -
D gene: -
J gene: TRBJ2-1
V gene: TRBV29-1
CDR3 DNA: TGCAGCGTTGTGGGGTTGTTCGCAGATGAGCAGTTCTTC
CDR3 protein: CSVVGLFADEQFF

clone size: -
D gene: TRBD2
J gene: TRBJ2-7
V gene: TRBV25-1
CDR3 DNA: TGTGCCAGCAGTGAGACTAGCGGGGGGTCATACGAGCAGTACTTC
CDR3 protein: CASSETSGGSYEQYF

clone size: -
D gene: -
J gene: TRBJ2-7
V gene: TRBV7-9
CDR3 DNA: TGTGCCAGCAGCTTAGCGCGGGCGCCGTCCCCCTACGAGCAGTACTTC
CDR3 protein: CASSLARAPSPYEQYF

clone size: -
D gene: -
J gene: TRBJ2-1
V gene: TRBV12-3/TRBV12-4
CDR3 DNA: TGTGCCAGCAGTTTTAACAGAGAGCAGTTCTTC
CDR3 protein: CASSFNREQFF

clone size: -
D gene: TRBD2
J gene: TRBJ2-2
V gene: TRBV6-2/TRBV6-3
CDR3 DNA: TGTGCCAGCAGTTACTCGACCGGAGCGGGGGCCGTGACCGGGGAGCTGTTTTTT
CDR3 protein: CASSYSTGAGAVTGELFF

clone size: -
D gene: -
J gene: TRBJ1-1
V gene: TRBV6-5
CDR3 DNA: TGTGCCTCAACAGGGTCCGCTGAAGCTTTCTTT
CDR3 protein: CASTGSAEAFF

clone size: -
D gene: TRBD1
J gene: TRBJ1-2
V gene: TRBV3-1/TRBV3-2
CDR3 DNA: TGTGCCAGCAGCCTCCTTGGACAGGGGAGGGTCTATGGCTACACCTTC
CDR3 protein: CASSLLGQGRVYGYTF

clone size: few
D gene: TRBD1
J gene: TRBJ1-4
V gene: TRBV24-1
CDR3 DNA: TGTGCCACCAGTGATACGGACAGGAGCGGAAAACTGTTTTTT
CDR3 protein: CATSDTDRSGKLFF

clone size: -
D gene: -
J gene: TRBJ2-5
V gene: TRBV19
CDR3 DNA: TGTGCCAGTAGGGGGACAAGCCAAGAGACCCAGTACTTC
CDR3 protein: CASRGTSQETQYF

clone size: -
D gene: -
J gene: TRBJ2-7
V gene: TRBV6-2/TRBV6-3
CDR3 DNA: TGTGCCAGCAGTTACCCGACTATCGGAGCGGTCTACGAGCAGTACTTC
CDR3 protein: CASSYPTIGAVYEQYF

clone size: -
D gene: TRBD2
J gene: TRBJ2-3
V gene: TRBV24-1
CDR3 DNA: TGTGCCACCAGCGTAGCGGGGACGGGGGATACGCAGTATTTT
CDR3 protein: CATSVAGTGDTQYF

clone size: -
D gene: -
J gene: TRBJ1-6
V gene: TRBV6-4
CDR3 DNA: TGTGCCAGCAGTGACAGGCCGGGCTATAATTCACCCCTCCACTTT
CDR3 protein: CASSDRPGYNSPLHF

clone size: -
D gene: TRBD1
J gene: TRBJ2-1
V gene: TRBV18
CDR3 DNA: TGTGCCAGCTCCCCCCCCGCAGGGGGCCCGAATTACAATGAGCAGTTCTTC
CDR3 protein: CASSPPAGGPNYNEQFF

clone size: medium-sized
D gene: -
J gene: TRBJ2-7
V gene: TRBV9
CDR3 DNA: TGTGCCAGCAGCCCGTCTGGAAGTCGGCTTAACGAGCAGTACTTC
CDR3 protein: CASSPSGSRLNEQYF